The rows below give T cell receptor beta chains drawn from one sample of a study of blood T cell repertoires in COVID-19. Clones were read by immunoSEQ multiplex PCR, and TCRdb kept only the in-frame ones, dropping some. The sample has 250,000 to 300,000 clones; about nine tenths are singletons. Sequenced input: peripheral blood. Receptors originate from a man in his fifties with acute or convalescent COVID-19. Each CDR3 is given with its conserved first and last residue. Fields, in order: CDR3 protein, CDR3 DNA, D gene, clone size, J gene, V gene. D genes are given only for firm matches. Where a row states a size, it is once, few, many or the class of an expanded clone; other rows omit it.

CDR3aa: CSVTGTGGYGYTF
CDR3nt: TGCAGCGTTACCGGGACAGGGGGCTATGGCTACACCTTC
d_gene: TRBD1
abundance: -
j_gene: TRBJ1-2
v_gene: TRBV29-1

CDR3aa: CASSLWPRGARADTQYF
CDR3nt: TGTGCCAGCAGCTTATGGCCCCGGGGGGCCCGCGCAGATACGCAGTATTTT
d_gene: -
abundance: once
j_gene: TRBJ2-3
v_gene: TRBV11-2

CDR3aa: CASSKPGQGNHGYTF
CDR3nt: TGTGCCAGCAGTAAGCCGGGACAGGGGAACCATGGCTACACCTTC
d_gene: TRBD1
abundance: -
j_gene: TRBJ1-2
v_gene: TRBV6-5

CDR3aa: CASSAGVGTEAFF
CDR3nt: TGTGCCAGCTCCGCAGGGGTTGGGACTGAAGCTTTCTTT
d_gene: -
abundance: -
j_gene: TRBJ1-1
v_gene: TRBV7-2

CDR3aa: CASNKLRSDRGKSYEQYF
CDR3nt: TGTGCCAGCAACAAATTAAGGTCGGACAGGGGGAAGTCCTACGAGCAGTACTTC
d_gene: TRBD1
abundance: -
j_gene: TRBJ2-7
v_gene: TRBV11-2

CDR3aa: CSGMGSNLYEQYF
CDR3nt: TGCAGCGGGATGGGGAGCAACCTCTACGAGCAGTACTTC
d_gene: -
abundance: -
j_gene: TRBJ2-7
v_gene: TRBV29-1

CDR3aa: CASSLRDRVNTEAFF
CDR3nt: TGTGCCAGCAGTCTTCGGGACAGGGTCAACACTGAAGCTTTCTTT
d_gene: TRBD1
abundance: -
j_gene: TRBJ1-1
v_gene: TRBV6-5

CDR3aa: CASSPGTGGAEAFF
CDR3nt: TGTGCCAGCAGCCCCGGGACAGGGGGTGCTGAAGCTTTCTTT
d_gene: TRBD1
abundance: few
j_gene: TRBJ1-1
v_gene: TRBV2

CDR3aa: CATSRVGAPNEKLFF
CDR3nt: TGTGCCACCAGCAGAGTGGGGGCTCCTAATGAAAAACTGTTTTTT
d_gene: -
abundance: -
j_gene: TRBJ1-4
v_gene: TRBV15

CDR3aa: CSVQDGSYEQYF
CDR3nt: TGCAGCGTCCAAGACGGGTCCTACGAGCAGTACTTC
d_gene: -
abundance: -
j_gene: TRBJ2-7
v_gene: TRBV29-1

CDR3aa: CASSPAGGGTDTQYF
CDR3nt: TGTGCCAGCTCCCCCGCAGGGGGTGGCACAGATACGCAGTATTTT
d_gene: TRBD1
abundance: once
j_gene: TRBJ2-3
v_gene: TRBV18

CDR3aa: CASSYLQAWSGNTIYF
CDR3nt: TGTGCCAGCAGTTACCTACAGGCCTGGTCGGGAAACACCATATATTTT
d_gene: -
abundance: -
j_gene: TRBJ1-3
v_gene: TRBV6-5

CDR3aa: CATRPGISSGNTIYF
CDR3nt: TGTGCCACCAGACCCGGGATTAGCTCTGGAAACACCATATATTTT
d_gene: -
abundance: -
j_gene: TRBJ1-3
v_gene: TRBV6-5

CDR3aa: CASSPGQNTGELFF
CDR3nt: TGCGCCAGCAGCCCCGGACAGAACACCGGGGAGCTGTTTTTT
d_gene: -
abundance: -
j_gene: TRBJ2-2
v_gene: TRBV5-1

CDR3aa: CASSPSATGVTEAFF
CDR3nt: TGTGCCAGCAGCCCTTCAGCGACAGGGGTGACTGAAGCTTTCTTT
d_gene: TRBD1
abundance: -
j_gene: TRBJ1-1
v_gene: TRBV3-1/TRBV3-2

CDR3aa: CAWSPEPGYIQYF
CDR3nt: TGTGCCTGGAGCCCGGAACCGGGGTACATTCAGTACTTC
d_gene: -
abundance: once
j_gene: TRBJ2-4
v_gene: TRBV30

CDR3aa: CACPQQGKPEAFF
CDR3nt: TGTGCCTGCCCCCAACAGGGGAAACCTGAAGCTTTCTTT
d_gene: TRBD1
abundance: -
j_gene: TRBJ1-1
v_gene: TRBV30

CDR3aa: CASSGTGYGYTF
CDR3nt: TGTGCCAGCAGCGGGACAGGTTATGGCTACACCTTC
d_gene: TRBD1
abundance: -
j_gene: TRBJ1-2
v_gene: TRBV27

CDR3aa: CAWTGYTGELFF
CDR3nt: TGTGCCTGGACCGGGTACACCGGGGAGCTGTTTTTT
d_gene: -
abundance: -
j_gene: TRBJ2-2
v_gene: TRBV30

CDR3aa: CASSLGEWPSDEQFF
CDR3nt: TGCGCCAGCAGCTTGGGGGAGTGGCCTTCCGATGAGCAGTTCTTC
d_gene: -
abundance: -
j_gene: TRBJ2-1
v_gene: TRBV5-1

CDR3aa: CASSMEGRGPNSRLGYTF
CDR3nt: TGTGCCAGTAGTATGGAGGGGAGGGGCCCTAATAGTCGTCTCGGCTACACCTTC
d_gene: -
abundance: -
j_gene: TRBJ1-2
v_gene: TRBV19